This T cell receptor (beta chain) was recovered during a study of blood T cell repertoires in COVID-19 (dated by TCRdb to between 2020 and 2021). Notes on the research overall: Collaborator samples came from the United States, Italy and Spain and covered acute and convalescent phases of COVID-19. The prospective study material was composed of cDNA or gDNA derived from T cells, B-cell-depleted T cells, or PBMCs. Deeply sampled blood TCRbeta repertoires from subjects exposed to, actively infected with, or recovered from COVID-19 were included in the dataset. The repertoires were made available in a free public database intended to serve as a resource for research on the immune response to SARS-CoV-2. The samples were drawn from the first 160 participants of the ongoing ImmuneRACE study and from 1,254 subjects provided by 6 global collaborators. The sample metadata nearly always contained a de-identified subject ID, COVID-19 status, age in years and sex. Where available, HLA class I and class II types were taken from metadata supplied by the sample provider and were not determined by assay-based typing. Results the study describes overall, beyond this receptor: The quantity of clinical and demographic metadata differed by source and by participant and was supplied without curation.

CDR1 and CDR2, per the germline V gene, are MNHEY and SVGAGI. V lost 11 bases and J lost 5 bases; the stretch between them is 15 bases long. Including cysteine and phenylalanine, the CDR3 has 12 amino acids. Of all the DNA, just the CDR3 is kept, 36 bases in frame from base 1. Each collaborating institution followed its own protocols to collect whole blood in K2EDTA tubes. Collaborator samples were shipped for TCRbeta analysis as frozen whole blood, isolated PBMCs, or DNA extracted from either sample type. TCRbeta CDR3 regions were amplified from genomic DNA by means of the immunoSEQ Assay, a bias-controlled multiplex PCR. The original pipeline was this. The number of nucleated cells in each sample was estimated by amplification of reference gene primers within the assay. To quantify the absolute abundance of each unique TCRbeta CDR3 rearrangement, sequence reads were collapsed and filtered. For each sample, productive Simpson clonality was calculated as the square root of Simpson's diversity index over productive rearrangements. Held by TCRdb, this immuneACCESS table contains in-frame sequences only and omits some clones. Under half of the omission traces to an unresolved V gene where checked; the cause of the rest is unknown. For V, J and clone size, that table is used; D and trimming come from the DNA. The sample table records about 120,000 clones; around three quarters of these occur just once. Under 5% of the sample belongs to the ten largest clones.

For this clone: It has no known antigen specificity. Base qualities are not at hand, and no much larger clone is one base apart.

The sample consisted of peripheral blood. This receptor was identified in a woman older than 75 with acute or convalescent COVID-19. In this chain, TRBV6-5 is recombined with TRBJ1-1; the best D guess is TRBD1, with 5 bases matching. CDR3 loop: CAGRAGLTEAFF. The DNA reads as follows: TGTGCCGGCCGAGCGGGGCTGACTGAAGCTTTCTTT.